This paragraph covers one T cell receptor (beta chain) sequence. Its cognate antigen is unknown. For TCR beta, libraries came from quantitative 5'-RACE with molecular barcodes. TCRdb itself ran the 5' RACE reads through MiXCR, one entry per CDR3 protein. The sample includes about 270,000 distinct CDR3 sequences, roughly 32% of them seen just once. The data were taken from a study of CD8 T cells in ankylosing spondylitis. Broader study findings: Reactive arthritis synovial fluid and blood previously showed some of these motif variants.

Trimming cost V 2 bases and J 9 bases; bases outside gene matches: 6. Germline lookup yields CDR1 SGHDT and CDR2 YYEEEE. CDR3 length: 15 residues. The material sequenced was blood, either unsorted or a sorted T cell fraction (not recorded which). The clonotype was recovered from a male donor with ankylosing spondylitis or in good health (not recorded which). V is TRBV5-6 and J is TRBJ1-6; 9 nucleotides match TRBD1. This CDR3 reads CASSFGQGFGSPLHF. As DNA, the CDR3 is TGTGCCAGCAGCTTCGGACAGGGGTTCGGTTCACCCCTCCACTTT.